This T cell receptor beta chain was captured in a study of T cells in Graves' hyperthyroidism and ophthalmopathy (dated by TCRdb to the late 2010s). For the study in its entirety: Peripheral blood was collected at initial diagnosis, before any treatment. Once sampling was done, hyperthyroidism patients were given methimazole at a starting dose of 30 mg daily, whereas ophthalmopathy patients were given high-dose intravenous methylprednisolone. According to the paper, TCR Vbeta CDR3 sequencing was carried out on 135 peripheral blood samples, which came from fewer than 50 ophthalmopathy, roughly 75 hyperthyroidism and approximately 17 progressor patients. Prospective prediction of ophthalmopathy was tested in an independent validation cohort of approximately 19 hyperthyroidism patients and some 17 patients who later progressed to ophthalmopathy. To identify distinguishing TCR V-J signatures, a discovery cohort of some 100 patients was used, comprising some 45 with Graves' ophthalmopathy and approximately 58 with stable Graves' hyperthyroidism. In about six Graves' hyperthyroidism patients, the study also compared T-cell repertoires from thyroid tissue with T-cell repertoires from blood. The 80 to 100 discovery patients were randomly divided into training and test sets at a 7:3 ratio. Study-level results and caveats: Most expanded thyroid clonotypes (frequency above 0.001) were also detected in blood, suggesting blood repertoires may reflect thyroid immune responses. No statistical method was used to fix the sample size in advance, and group allocation was not hidden from the investigators. In validation, the model predicted progression to ophthalmopathy with 65% to 71% sensitivity and less than 80% specificity, a median of approximately 6.5 months before onset. In cross-validation, a model built on a 13 V-J signature told ophthalmopathy apart from stable hyperthyroidism with just under 90% sensitivity and approximately 81% specificity, and in testing the same model reached 80%/75%.

With respect to this clonotype: Its cognate antigen has yet to be identified. No much larger clone is present one base from it, and per-base qualities are unavailable.

In the ophthalmopathy patients, disease was moderately to severely active, with a Clinical Activity Score of 3 or more, a NOSPECS grade of 4 or more, and a duration of less than 3 months. Any patient with an uncontrolled infection, another autoimmune disease, pregnancy or lactation was excluded. Diagnoses were based on clinical symptoms, serum thyroxine and TRAb, thyroid ultrasound and orbital computed tomography. Ficoll-Paque density gradient centrifugation was used to isolate PBMCs from approximately 11 ml of fresh peripheral blood. Total RNA was extracted with Trizol reagent, and quality was checked on an Agilent 2100 Bioanalyzer. The junction shows trimming of 5 bases on V and 1 base on J, plus 13 bases between the germline ends. The CDR3 spans 15 residues, from the cysteine through the phenylalanine. The DNA shown is the 45-base CDR3, in frame from base 1. Via the germline V gene, CDR1 is SGHRS and CDR2 YFSETQ.

The TCR beta CDR3 regions were amplified from the RNA transcripts. A first-round RT-PCR of the TCR CDR3 used the HTBI primer set with the Qiagen OneStep RT-PCR kit. Libraries were constructed in a second round of multiplex PCR, after which size selection and purification were carried out. Sequencing of the libraries was done on an Illumina HiSeq2000 using paired-end 100 bp reads. Per the original workflow: SOAPnuke was used to process the raw data, with reads discarded if the reads contained adapters or uncalled bases, had a mean Phred below 15, or lacked an exact constant-primer or identifier match. COPE v1.2.5 was used to merge high-quality paired reads, and clonotypes were defined as unique nucleotide sequences. MiTCR v1.1 was used to align the clonotypes against IMGT TRBV, TRBD and TRBJ reference segments. Analysis was restricted to V-J combinations with a frequency above 0.0001, which covered 98% to 99.2% of repertoires. A TCS score was defined as the ratio between F50 (clonal expansion) and ExV (chaos), using BLOSUM62-based TCRdist between CDR3 peptides within each V-J. Welch's t-statistics and random forest reduced fewer than 600 V-J features to 13, which were used in a naive Bayes classifier (R e1071). In TCRdb, the public reads were trimmed at Q25 with fastp and aligned with MiXCR, with productive beta chains retained. CDR3 protein sequences are deduplicated, and each keeps its most common genes and DNA. It is TCRdb's table, rather than the study itself, that gives the V and J calls and clone size. This sample is represented by 450,000 to 650,000 distinct CDR3 sequences; 17% of them were singletons. Together, the top ten hold approximately 15% of the sample.

This receptor was obtained from a woman under 30 with Graves' ophthalmopathy. Sample: blood. Recombination joined TRBV5-1 with TRBJ2-1; the D gene could be either TRBD1 or TRBD2, each agreeing at 5 bases. The DNA sequence is TGCGCCAGCAGGGCCGGGACCGTATCCTACAATGAGCAGTTCTTC. This gives the protein CASRAGTVSYNEQFF.